Sequencing of this T cell receptor (beta chain) was carried out in a study of T cell changes during pregnancy in multiple sclerosis. The length of the CDR3 is 14 residues. Germline lookup yields CDR1 MGHRA and CDR2 YSYEKL. Between the trimmed V and J ends, which lost 5 bases and 1 base, there was a span of 11 bases. TCRdb keeps only in-frame clones here, not all; method: immunoSEQ multiplex PCR. The repertoire includes around 84,000 clones, nearly 95% of them detected once, and about 0.99% sits in the top ten. This clone showed up just a few times. The specimen was peripheral blood, collected in the second trimester of pregnancy. The TCR originated in a female donor in good health, enrolled as a control in a pregnancy study. The chain joins TRBV4-1 to TRBJ1-1, with D hard to call. The CDR3 is CASSFRTGNTEAFF. In nucleotides, the CDR3 is TGCGCCAGCAGCTTCCGGACTGGGAACACTGAAGCTTTCTTT.